This TCR beta chain is from a study of beta chain features in type 1 diabetes. Study-wide results and caveats: The study found moderately but significantly shorter TCRB CDR3s in all four CD4+ subsets of Type 1 diabetes patients.

On this clone itself: What it binds is not known.

All of the isolated RNA was reverse transcribed, so expressed TCRB transcripts were sequenced. Assay: immunoSEQ multiplex PCR; the TCRdb copy retains only in-frame clones and omits some. Of around 690,000 clones in the sample, around 12% are singletons; the top ten hold around 0.12%. CDR1 and CDR2 (germline): ENHRY, SYGVKD. The CDR3 sequence is 14 residues long. With 4 bases clipped from V and 3 bases from J, the junction kept 4 bases outside the gene matches. The source is a man in his thirties or forties with type 1 diabetes. The rearrangement links TRBV10-3 to TRBJ1-2; 8 bases are a match to TRBD1. The source material was naive CD4+ T cells from blood. CDR3 nucleotides: TGTGCCATCAGTGGGGACAGGCCACACTATGGCTACACCTTC. This translates into CAISGDRPHYGYTF.